These 2 T cell receptor beta chains were all obtained from the same sample, sequenced in a study of cytomegalovirus exposure and HLA in healthy donors. The study ran its PCR with 60 Vbeta and 13 Jbeta primers. TCRdb keeps only in-frame clones here, not all; method: immunoSEQ multiplex PCR. In the table there are roughly 130,000 clones, around 83% of which are singletons. Source material: PBMCs. These receptor sequences come from a woman between 18 and 30 years old in good health and CMV-seropositive.

V and J are TRBV6-5 and TRBJ1-5; TRBD1 matches 7 bases. The germline CDR1 and CDR2 sequences are MNHEY and SVGAGI. This CDR3 has 15 amino acids. J lost 1 base, V lost 6 bases, and 6 bases had no gene match. CDR3 in amino acids: CASRQRGQSNQPQHF. The CDR3 DNA reads as TGTGCCAGCAGACAAAGGGGGCAGAGCAATCAGCCCCAGCATTTT.

This clone was counted a single time. This sequence joins TRBV12-5 and TRBJ1-4, with D possibly TRBD1 on 5 matching bases. The CDR3 is 14 residues long. The ends were cut back, 5 bases at V and 7 bases at J, with 14 bases in the middle. Germline CDR1 and CDR2: LGHNT and FRNRAP. The CDR3 coding sequence is TGTGCTAGTGGTCGGGCTCCCGGGGGTGAAAAACTGTTTTTT. Its translation: CASGRAPGGEKLFF.